This record concerns one T cell receptor beta chain sequence. The entry originates in a study of cytomegalovirus exposure and HLA in healthy donors. The length of the CDR3 is 13 residues. Germline V gives CDR1 KGHSH, CDR2 LQKENI. The ends were cut back, 4 bases at V and 1 base at J, with 7 bases in the middle. Primers: 60 Vbeta forward and 13 Jbeta reverse. Measured with immunoSEQ multiplex PCR; TCRdb has only the in-frame clones, and not every one. The repertoire has 100,000 to 150,000 clones, approximately 80% of them found once; the top ten carry around 3.6%. The V call is TRBV18, the J call TRBJ1-1; D remains ambiguous. The clonotype comes from a man in his forties in good health and CMV-seronegative. Sample: PBMCs. Here the CDR3 reads CASSLTGNTEAFF. As DNA, the CDR3 is TGTGCCAGCTCACTAACCGGGAACACTGAAGCTTTCTTT.